The rows below give T cell receptor beta chains drawn from one sample of a study of early stage breast cancer tumors. Produced via immunoSEQ multiplex PCR; TCRdb's table is partial and in-frame only. In the table there are 25,000 to 30,000 clones, around 70% of which are singletons. The sequencing input was blood. The receptors were gathered from a person between 45 and 65 years old with breast cancer. Each CDR3 is given with its conserved first and last residue.

J | V | CDR3
TRBJ1-4 | TRBV30 | CAGPGGDNEKLFF
TRBJ2-6 | TRBV19 | CASNLGVSGANVLTF
TRBJ1-1 | TRBV6-1 | CASSEVQGTEAFF
TRBJ1-2 | TRBV14 | CASSQGFNYGYTF
TRBJ1-2 | TRBV5-5 | CASTLGTVTAYGYTF
TRBJ2-6 | TRBV18 | CASSPPGANVLTF
TRBJ2-6 | TRBV4-1 | CASSQSGGRSGANVLTF
TRBJ2-1 | TRBV5-6 | CASSLFGQGSYNEQFF
TRBJ2-3 | TRBV7-3 | CASSFKTSGRARADTQYF
TRBJ2-3 | TRBV18 | CASSPRGDRVKDTQYF
TRBJ2-1 | TRBV7-9 | CASSLLVRGNEQFF